This is a list of T cell receptor beta chains from one sample in a study. TCRdb processed the RT-PCR reads anew with MiXCR; each CDR3 protein has one entry. The sample carries fewer than 800,000 distinct CDR3 sequences, approximately 14% recorded once. Specimen: memory CD4+ T cells from blood. Every receptor here comes from a female donor in good health, serving as a healthy control. Each CDR3 is given with its conserved first and last residue. Each record gives: clone size, V gene, D gene, J gene, CDR3 DNA, CDR3 protein. D genes are given only for firm matches. Clone sizes are given selectively: once, few, many, or a class where the clone is expanded.

size: many; V: TRBV20-1; D: NA; J: TRBJ1-2; DNA: TGCAGTGCTAGAGTGACAGCAGGAGCTGGCTACACCTTC; CDR3: CSARVTAGAGYTF
size: NA; V: TRBV28; D: NA; J: TRBJ2-7; DNA: TGTGCCATCGGTCCCCAGGGGACTGGCGAGCAGTACTTC; CDR3: CAIGPQGTGEQYF
size: few; V: TRBV7-2; D: NA; J: TRBJ2-7; DNA: TGTGCCAGCAGCTGGGACCGATCTCCTAGGGAGCAGTACTTC; CDR3: CASSWDRSPREQYF
size: few; V: TRBV4-1; D: TRBD2; J: TRBJ2-1; DNA: TGCGCCAGCAGCCAAGAAGGGACTAGGGGGAATGAGCAGTTCTTC; CDR3: CASSQEGTRGNEQFF
size: many; V: TRBV5-6; D: NA; J: TRBJ2-2; DNA: TGTGCCAGCAGCCCAATGAAGTCCAGGGCGTTCACCGGGGAGCTGTTTTTT; CDR3: CASSPMKSRAFTGELFF
size: NA; V: TRBV6-6; D: TRBD1; J: TRBJ1-5; DNA: TGTGCCAGCACTATTTCGGGACAGGGGGATCAGCCCCAGCATTTT; CDR3: CASTISGQGDQPQHF
size: NA; V: TRBV7-2; D: NA; J: TRBJ2-3; DNA: TGTGCCAGCAGCGTCGTCGCCGGTCTATACACAGATACGCAGTATTTT; CDR3: CASSVVAGLYTDTQYF
size: few; V: TRBV6-5; D: NA; J: TRBJ2-7; DNA: TGTGCCAGCAGTTACTCGATGGGGGCCTCCTACGAGCAGTACTTC; CDR3: CASSYSMGASYEQYF
size: NA; V: TRBV6-6; D: NA; J: TRBJ2-2; DNA: TGTGCCAGCACTAAGAAGGGCAGGGGTACGTCCGGGGAGCTGTTTTTT; CDR3: CASTKKGRGTSGELFF
size: many; V: TRBV5-6; D: NA; J: TRBJ2-1; DNA: TGTGCCAGCCGAAGGGTAGCGACCAATGAGCAGTTCTTC; CDR3: CASRRVATNEQFF
size: NA; V: TRBV18; D: NA; J: TRBJ1-6; DNA: TGTGCCAGCTCCCCGGACCTACCAGGGAATTCACCCCTCCACTTT; CDR3: CASSPDLPGNSPLHF
size: many; V: TRBV29-1; D: TRBD1; J: TRBJ2-2; DNA: TGCAGCGTTGAGGGGACAGTGAACACCGGGGAGCTGTTTTTT; CDR3: CSVEGTVNTGELFF
size: many; V: TRBV10-2; D: NA; J: TRBJ2-1; DNA: TGCGCCAGCAGTGCGGCGAGCTCCTACAATGAGCAGTTCTTC; CDR3: CASSAASSYNEQFF
size: few; V: TRBV6-2/TRBV6-3; D: NA; J: TRBJ1-2; DNA: TGTGCCAGCAGCCCCATGGGGGTTGGGAACTATGGCTACACCTTC; CDR3: CASSPMGVGNYGYTF
size: many; V: TRBV12-3/TRBV12-4; D: NA; J: TRBJ1-1; DNA: TGTGCCAGCAGTTTAGAAGAAGGGACTGAAGCTTTCTTT; CDR3: CASSLEEGTEAFF
size: NA; V: TRBV5-1; D: TRBD1; J: TRBJ1-4; DNA: TGCGCCAGCAGCCCTTCTGGACAGGGGGCCGAAAAACTGTTTTTT; CDR3: CASSPSGQGAEKLFF
size: NA; V: TRBV27; D: NA; J: TRBJ2-2; DNA: TGTGCCAGCAGTTTGGCGCCAGCCAGGACCGGGGAGCTGTTTTTT; CDR3: CASSLAPARTGELFF
size: many; V: TRBV7-2; D: TRBD1; J: TRBJ2-2; DNA: TGTGCCAGCAGTCTATCCGGGACAGGGCACACCGGGGAGCTGTTTTTT; CDR3: CASSLSGTGHTGELFF
size: many; V: TRBV6-5; D: TRBD1; J: TRBJ1-5; DNA: TGTGCCAGCAGCCGAACAGGGGAGGCCAATCAGCCCCAGCATTTT; CDR3: CASSRTGEANQPQHF
size: NA; V: TRBV7-8; D: TRBD1; J: TRBJ1-3; DNA: TGTGCCAGCAGCTTCGGGACAGGGATCTCTGGAAACACCATATATTTT; CDR3: CASSFGTGISGNTIYF
size: few; V: TRBV12-3/TRBV12-4; D: NA; J: TRBJ1-6; DNA: TGTGCCAGCAGTTTGTGGCAGACTGATTCACCCCTCCACTTT; CDR3: CASSLWQTDSPLHF
size: few; V: TRBV20-1; D: NA; J: TRBJ1-5; DNA: TGCAGTGCCCCCGGGCAGGTTAATCAGCCCCAGCATTTT; CDR3: CSAPGQVNQPQHF
size: NA; V: TRBV18; D: NA; J: TRBJ2-1; DNA: TGTGCCAGCTCACCCTTCCAATGGGCTAGAAATGAGCAGTTCTTC; CDR3: CASSPFQWARNEQFF
size: few; V: TRBV9; D: NA; J: TRBJ2-4; DNA: TGTGCCAGCAGCGAAAACCATGGGGCCATTCAGTACTTC; CDR3: CASSENHGAIQYF
size: many; V: TRBV7-2; D: NA; J: TRBJ2-2; DNA: TGTGCCAGCAGCCCTCGACTAGGAAACACCGGGGAGCTGTTTTTT; CDR3: CASSPRLGNTGELFF
size: many; V: TRBV5-1; D: NA; J: TRBJ2-2; DNA: TGCGCCAGCAGCTTGGCCCAGGCCACCGGGGAGCTGTTTTTT; CDR3: CASSLAQATGELFF
size: few; V: TRBV12-3/TRBV12-4; D: TRBD2; J: TRBJ2-3; DNA: TGTGCCAGCAGCCCACTAGCGGGAGATGGAACAGATACGCAGTATTTT; CDR3: CASSPLAGDGTDTQYF
size: few; V: TRBV7-2; D: NA; J: TRBJ1-1; DNA: TGTGCCAGCAGCGCCATTTCAGGGGCTGGGACTTTCTTT; CDR3: CASSAISGAGTFF
size: NA; V: TRBV20-1; D: NA; J: TRBJ2-7; DNA: TGCAGTGCTAGAGATACGAGGGGGAGGGCCTTTCACGAGCAGTACTTC; CDR3: CSARDTRGRAFHEQYF
size: few; V: TRBV6-6; D: NA; J: TRBJ1-1; DNA: TGTGCCAGCAGTTCCCCGCGCCGGGGAACTGAAGCTTTCTTT; CDR3: CASSSPRRGTEAFF
size: NA; V: TRBV20-1; D: NA; J: TRBJ1-3; DNA: TGCAGTGCCTTCGACAGAGCTGGAAACACCATATATTTT; CDR3: CSAFDRAGNTIYF
size: few; V: TRBV7-9; D: TRBD2; J: TRBJ2-5; DNA: TGTGCCAGCAGCTTAAGGGAGGGGTCGGAGACCCAGTACTTC; CDR3: CASSLREGSETQYF
size: NA; V: TRBV28; D: TRBD1; J: TRBJ2-7; DNA: TGTGCCAGCAGTTGGGACAGGGCCCCCTACGAGCAGTACTTC; CDR3: CASSWDRAPYEQYF